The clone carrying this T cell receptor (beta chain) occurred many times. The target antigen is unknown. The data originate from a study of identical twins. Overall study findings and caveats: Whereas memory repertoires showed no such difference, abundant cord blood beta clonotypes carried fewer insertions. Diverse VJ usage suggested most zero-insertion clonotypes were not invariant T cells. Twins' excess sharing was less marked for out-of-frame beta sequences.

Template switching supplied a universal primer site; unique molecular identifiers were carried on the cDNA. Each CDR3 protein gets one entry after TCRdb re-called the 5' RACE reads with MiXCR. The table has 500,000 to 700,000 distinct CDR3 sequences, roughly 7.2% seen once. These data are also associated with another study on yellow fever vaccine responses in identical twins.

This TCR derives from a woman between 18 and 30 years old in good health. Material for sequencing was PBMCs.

CDR3 nucleotide sequence: TGTGCCAGCAGTTACAGACAGGGTTCCACCGGGGAGCTGTTTTTT. Translating it yields CASSYRQGSTGELFF. The chain couples TRBV6-5 to TRBJ2-2, with 7 bases that match TRBD1. From germline, CDR1 is MNHEY and CDR2 SVGAGI. This CDR3 has 15 amino acids. V lost 2 bases, J lost 4 bases, and 4 bases stayed unmatched.